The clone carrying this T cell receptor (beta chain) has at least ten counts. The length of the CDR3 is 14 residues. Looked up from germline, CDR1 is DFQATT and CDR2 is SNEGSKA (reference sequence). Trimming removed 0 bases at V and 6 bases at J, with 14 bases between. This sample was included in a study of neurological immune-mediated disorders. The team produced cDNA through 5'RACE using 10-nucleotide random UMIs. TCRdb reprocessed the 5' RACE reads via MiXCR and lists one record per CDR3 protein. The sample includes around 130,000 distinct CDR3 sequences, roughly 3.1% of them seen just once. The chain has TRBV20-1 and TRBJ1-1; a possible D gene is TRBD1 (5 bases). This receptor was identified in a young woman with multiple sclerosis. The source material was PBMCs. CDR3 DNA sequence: TGCAGTGCTAGAGATGGGGCGATAGGCGCTGAAGCTTTCTTT. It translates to CSARDGAIGAEAFF.